Following are 13 T cell receptor beta chains from one sample sequenced in a study of siplizumab effects on memory and regulatory T cells. Profiled with immunoSEQ multiplex PCR; TCRdb holds only in-frame clones, not every one. The sample lists about 50,000 clones, nearly 95% occurring once. The sequencing input was CD8+ T cells sorted from blood. These receptors all come from a human donor in good health.

This chain uses TRBV27 with TRBJ1-1; D not resolved. Trimming took off 1 base at V and 1 base at J, with 10 bases between the two ends. The CDR3 is made up of 15 amino acids. In germline, CDR1 is MNHEY, CDR2 SMNVEV (reference sequence). The CDR3 DNA reads TGTGCCAGCAGTTTATTTCCAGATCCGAACACTGAAGCTTTCTTT. It codes for CASSLFPDPNTEAFF.

V usage is TRBV4-1 and J usage is TRBJ1-5; D is undetermined. This CDR3 contains 16 residues. Germline assignment: CDR1 MGHRA and CDR2 YSYEKL. Trimming stripped 0 bases from V and 0 bases from J, with 9 bases between. The CDR3 nucleotides are TGCGCCAGCAGCCAAGAACTCCCTTATAGCAATCAGCCCCAGCATTTT. Translated, it gives CASSQELPYSNQPQHF.

V gene TRBV28 combines with J gene TRBJ2-1; TRBD2 agrees at 8 bases. CDR3 length: 16 amino acids. With 5 bases clipped from V and 4 bases from J, the junction kept 10 bases outside the gene matches. CDR1 MDHEN and CDR2 SYDVKM come from the germline V gene. DNA for the CDR3: TGTGCCAGCAGTAGCACCGGGACTAGTCCGTACAATGAGCAGTTCTTC. It encodes CASSSTGTSPYNEQFF.

This clone has only one observation. This rearrangement joins TRBV28 to TRBJ1-2; D possibly corresponds to TRBD1 (6 bases). The V gene's germline CDR1 is MDHEN and CDR2 SYDVKM. The germline V and J ends were trimmed by 1 base and 4 bases, with 16 bases remaining between them. CDR3 length: 16 amino acids. This chain's CDR3 is CASSLSPSGVGYGYTF. In DNA form, the CDR3 reads TGTGCCAGCAGTTTATCCCCCTCAGGGGTTGGCTATGGCTACACCTTC.

This clone was detected a few times. This chain uses TRBV13 with TRBJ2-7, with 8 positions matching TRBD2. Germline trimming cut 5 bases from V and 4 bases from J; bases unmatched to any gene: 4. Per germline, CDR1 PRHDT and CDR2 FYEKMQ (reference sequence). This CDR3 is 13 amino acids long. Written as DNA, the CDR3 is TGTGCCAGCAGCCCGGGACTAGTTTACGAGCAGTACTTC. It encodes CASSPGLVYEQYF.

The chain is built from TRBV28 and TRBJ1-5, with D maybe TRBD1 (6 bases). This CDR3 contains 16 residues. V was trimmed by 7 bases and J by 3 bases, leaving 19 bases between them. Germline CDR1 is MDHEN and CDR2 is SYDVKM. The chain's CDR3 is CASTMHPDSPNQPQHF. CDR3 in DNA: TGTGCCAGCACCATGCACCCGGACAGCCCCAATCAGCCCCAGCATTTT. The full variable domain, in which reference TRBV28 and TRBJ1-5 provide the parts outside the CDR3, is DVKVTQSSRYLVKRTGEKVFLECVQDMDHENMFWYRQDPGLGLRLIYFSYDVKMKEKGDIPEGYSVSREKKERFSLILESASTNQTSMYLCASTMHPDSPNQPQHFGDGTRLSIL.

The chain combines TRBV19 with TRBJ2-2, with 10 bases identical to TRBD1. Germline CDR1 is LNHDA and CDR2 is SQIVND (reference sequence). The CDR3 runs to 13 residues. V lost 9 bases to trimming and J lost 7 bases; unmatched junction nucleotides: 5. The CDR3 region has the DNA TGTGCCAGCAGACAGGGGGCTGTCGGGGAGCTGTTTTTT. Its translation is CASRQGAVGELFF.

This chain uses TRBV19 with TRBJ2-1; 9 bases map to TRBD2. CDR3 length: 16 residues. Germline V gene sequence: CDR1 LNHDA, CDR2 SQIVND (reference sequence). V dropped 4 bases and J dropped 1; count of bases not matched to a gene: 5. Here the CDR3 DNA reads TGTGCCAGTAGTACCCCCCTAGCGGGGTCCTACAATGAGCAGTTCTTC. It translates to CASSTPLAGSYNEQFF.

The V call is TRBV19, the J call TRBJ2-5; 14 positions agree with TRBD2. CDR1 is LNHDA, CDR2 SQIVND, per germline (reference sequence). The length of the CDR3 is 17 residues. With V trimmed by 4 bases and J by 4 bases, 8 bases remained unmatched. The CDR3 loop is CASSTRLAGGPGETQYF. The CDR3 coding sequence is TGTGCCAGTAGTACCCGACTAGCGGGAGGGCCTGGAGAGACCCAGTACTTC.

In nucleotides, the CDR3 is TGTGCCAGCCGGGACAGGGGTAAGAACACTGAAGCTTTCTTT. It codes for CASRDRGKNTEAFF. The chain combines TRBV19 with TRBJ1-1; 10 positions match TRBD1. J lost 1 base, V lost 9 bases, and 5 bases had no gene match. The CDR3 is made up of 14 amino acids. Germline CDR1 LNHDA, CDR2 SQIVND (reference sequence).

Concerning this clone: At one end the junction does not follow the germline gene, possibly because of a read error. This rearrangement joins TRBV5-4 to TRBJ2-7; D perhaps matches TRBD2 (6 bases). The CDR3 has 14 residues. Per the germline V gene, CDR1 is SGHNT and CDR2 is YYREEE (reference sequence). Here the CDR3 DNA reads TGTGCCAGCAACTTGGGGCGGGATCTGGACGAGCAGTACTTC. Translated, it gives CASNLGRDLDEQYF.

The chain couples TRBV28 to TRBJ1-4; 7 nucleotides match TRBD1. The junction had 15 bases not matched to a gene; V was cut back by 6 bases and J by 8 bases. Germline V CDR1 and CDR2: MDHEN, SYDVKM. The CDR3 has 16 amino acids. CDR3: CASSLVGTASGEKLFF. CDR3 nucleotide sequence: TGTGCCAGCAGCCTTGTAGGGACAGCTTCGGGGGAAAAACTGTTTTTT.

The chain employs TRBV7-9 and TRBJ2-7; 7 positions match TRBD1. The junction had 6 bases not matched to a gene; V was cut back by 5 bases and J by 2 bases. Germline-derived CDR1 and CDR2 are SEHNR and FQNEAQ (reference sequence). This CDR3 has 14 residues. The CDR3 here is CASSPTGSPYEQYF. CDR3 coding DNA: TGTGCCAGCAGCCCGACAGGGTCCCCCTACGAGCAGTACTTC.